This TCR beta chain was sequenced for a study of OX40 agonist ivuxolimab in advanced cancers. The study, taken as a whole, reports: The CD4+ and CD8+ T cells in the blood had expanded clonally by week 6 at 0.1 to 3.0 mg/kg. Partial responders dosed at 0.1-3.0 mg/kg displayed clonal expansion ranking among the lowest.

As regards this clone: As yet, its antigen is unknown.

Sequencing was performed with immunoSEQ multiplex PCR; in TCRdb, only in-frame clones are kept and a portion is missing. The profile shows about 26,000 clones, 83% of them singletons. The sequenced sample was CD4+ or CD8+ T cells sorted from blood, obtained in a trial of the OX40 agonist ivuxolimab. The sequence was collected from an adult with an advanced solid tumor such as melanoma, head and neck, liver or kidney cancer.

The CDR3 reads CASSPLAPNTGELFF. CDR3 sequence (DNA): TGCGCCAGCAGCCCACTAGCCCCGAACACCGGGGAGCTGTTTTTT. V and J are TRBV4-1 and TRBJ2-2, with D tentatively TRBD2 (6 bases). The CDR3 sequence is 15 residues long. The V gene lost 4 bases and the J gene lost 0 bases, with 9 bases spanning the gap. Germline V gene data show CDR1 as MGHRA and CDR2 as YSYEKL.